The T cell receptor (beta chain) under discussion was sequenced for a study of Ad26.COV2.S vaccination and SARS-CoV-2 variants. This sample's treatment: 15 to 20 received Ad26.COV2.S at low or high dose, single or two shots; 5 received placebo; per-sample allocation not given. The samples date from day 63 after the first vaccine or placebo injection. Per the germline V gene, CDR1 is LNHDA and CDR2 is SQIVND (reference sequence). Trimming removed 8 bases at V and 6 bases at J, with 20 bases between. This CDR3 spans 14 amino acids. Only in-frame clones appear in the TCRdb table, and some are missing; sequencing was by immunoSEQ multiplex PCR. Here the sample spans more than 300,000 clones, around four fifths being singletons.

Sequencing used peripheral blood, obtained in a trial of Ad26.COV2.S vaccine versus placebo. This clonotype originated in a person between 18 and 60 years old who received the Ad26.COV2.S COVID-19 vaccine or a placebo. This chain joins TRBV19 and TRBJ2-7; D ambiguous. The CDR3 sequence: CASARRQVRSEQYF. DNA for the CDR3: TGTGCCAGTGCAAGGCGGCAGGTTCGTTCCGAGCAGTACTTC.